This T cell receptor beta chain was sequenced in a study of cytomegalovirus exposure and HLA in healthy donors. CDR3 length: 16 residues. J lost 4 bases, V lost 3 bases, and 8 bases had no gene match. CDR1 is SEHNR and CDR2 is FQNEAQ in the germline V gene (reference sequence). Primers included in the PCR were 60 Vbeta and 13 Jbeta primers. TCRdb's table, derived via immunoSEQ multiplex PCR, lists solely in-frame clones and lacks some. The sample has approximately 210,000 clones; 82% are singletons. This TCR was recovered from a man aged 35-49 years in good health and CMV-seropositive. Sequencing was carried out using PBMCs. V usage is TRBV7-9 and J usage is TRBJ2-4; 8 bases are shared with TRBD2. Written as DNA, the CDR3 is TGTGCCAGCAGCTTGAGTCGGGAGGGCCTAAAAAACATTCAGTACTTC. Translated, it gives CASSLSREGLKNIQYF. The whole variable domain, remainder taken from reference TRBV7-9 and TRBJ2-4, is DTGVSQNPRHKITKRGQNVTFRCDPISEHNRLYWYRQTLGQGPEFLTYFQNEAQLEKSRLLSDRFSAERPKGSFSTLEIQRTEQGDSAMYLCASSLSREGLKNIQYFGAGTRLSVL.